The entry below gives a single T cell receptor beta chain sequence along with its context. What it binds is unknown. The data were taken from a study of T cells in localized non-small cell lung cancer. Study observations and caveats: Uninvolved nearby lung showed the greatest T cell clonality, exceeding that found in tumor. Adjacent lung was found to contain a median approximately 60 of the top 100 tumor clones.

There are 16 residues in the CDR3. Germline V gene data show CDR1 as SEHNR and CDR2 as FQNEAQ (reference sequence). Trimming pared 5 bases from V and 0 bases from J, leaving 14 bases between. Here immunoSEQ multiplex PCR was the method, and the copy in TCRdb shows in-frame clones only, minus some. The table shows about 16,000 clones, with 75% to 90% occurring only once. Sequenced here: peripheral blood, sampled before any cancer treatment. This clonotype was sampled from a male donor aged 60 or older with stage II squamous cell lung carcinoma. The rearrangement uses TRBV7-9 and TRBJ2-1; no firm D call. CDR3 nucleotides: TGTGCCAGCAGCCCACGAACGGGTAGCTCCTACAATGAGCAGTTCTTC. This translates into CASSPRTGSSYNEQFF.